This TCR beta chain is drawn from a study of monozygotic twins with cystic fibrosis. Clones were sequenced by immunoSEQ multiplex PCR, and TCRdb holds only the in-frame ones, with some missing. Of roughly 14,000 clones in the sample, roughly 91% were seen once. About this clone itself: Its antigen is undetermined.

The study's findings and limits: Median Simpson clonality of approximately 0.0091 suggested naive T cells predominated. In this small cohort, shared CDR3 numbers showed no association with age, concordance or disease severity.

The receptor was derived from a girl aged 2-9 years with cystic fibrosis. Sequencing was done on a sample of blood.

The CDR3 DNA is TGCAGCGTCGGGGGGGCTAGCGGGAGGAGGAGCGATGAGCAGTTCTTC. Translating gives CSVGGASGRRSDEQFF. The chain combines TRBV29-1 with TRBJ2-1; 11 nucleotides agree with TRBD2. Germline CDR1 reads SQVTM; CDR2 reads ANQGSEA. V gave up 6 bases and J gave up 8 bases; unmatched junction bases: 15. This CDR3 spans 16 amino acids.